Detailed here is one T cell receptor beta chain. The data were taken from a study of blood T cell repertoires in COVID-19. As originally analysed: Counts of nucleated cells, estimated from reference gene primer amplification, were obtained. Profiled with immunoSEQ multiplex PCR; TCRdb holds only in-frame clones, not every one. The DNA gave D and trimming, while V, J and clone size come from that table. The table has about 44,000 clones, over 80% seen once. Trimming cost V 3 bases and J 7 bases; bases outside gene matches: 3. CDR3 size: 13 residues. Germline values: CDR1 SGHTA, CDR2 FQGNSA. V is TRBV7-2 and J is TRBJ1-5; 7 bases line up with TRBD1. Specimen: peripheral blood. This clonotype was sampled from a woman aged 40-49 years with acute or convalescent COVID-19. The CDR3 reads CASSLLQGQPQHF. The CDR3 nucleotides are TGTGCCAGCAGCTTGTTACAGGGGCAGCCCCAGCATTTT.